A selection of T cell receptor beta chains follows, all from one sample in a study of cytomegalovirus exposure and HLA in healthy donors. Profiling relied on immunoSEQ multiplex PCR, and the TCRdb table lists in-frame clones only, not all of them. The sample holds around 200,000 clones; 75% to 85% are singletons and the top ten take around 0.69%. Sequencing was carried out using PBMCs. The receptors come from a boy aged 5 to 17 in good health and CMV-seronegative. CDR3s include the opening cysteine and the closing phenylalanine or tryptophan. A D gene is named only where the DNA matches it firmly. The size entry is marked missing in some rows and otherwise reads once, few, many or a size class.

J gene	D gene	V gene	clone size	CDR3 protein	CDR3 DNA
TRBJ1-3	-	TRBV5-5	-	CASSVLRTPQEGNTIYF	TGTGCCAGCAGCGTCCTCCGGACACCTCAGGAGGGAAACACCATATATTTT
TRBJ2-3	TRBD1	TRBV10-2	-	CASSERGGSTDTQYF	TGCGCCAGCAGTGAGAGAGGGGGCAGCACAGATACGCAGTATTTT
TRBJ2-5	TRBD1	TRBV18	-	CASSPSREQGVSETQYF	TGTGCCAGCTCACCATCCCGGGAACAGGGGGTTTCAGAGACCCAGTACTTC
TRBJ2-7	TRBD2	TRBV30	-	CAWSVGTSGAYEQYF	TGTGCCTGGAGTGTAGGGACTAGCGGGGCCTACGAGCAGTACTTC
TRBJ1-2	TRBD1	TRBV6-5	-	CASSYWYRGGGYTF	TGTGCCAGCAGTTACTGGTACAGGGGCGGTGGCTACACCTTC
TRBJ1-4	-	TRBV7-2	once	CASSPGGAGTNEKLFF	TGTGCCAGCAGCCCGGGGGGCGCGGGAACTAATGAAAAACTGTTTTTT
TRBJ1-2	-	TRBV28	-	CASSPRHQGYGYTF	TGTGCCAGCAGTCCGCGACACCAAGGATATGGCTACACCTTC
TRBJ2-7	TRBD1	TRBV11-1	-	CASSGPGTGLDEQYF	TGTGCCAGCAGCGGACCCGGGACAGGGTTAGACGAGCAGTACTTC
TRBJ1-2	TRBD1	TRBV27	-	CASSSPHPEQGAVEPYGYTF	TGTGCCAGCAGTTCCCCCCATCCAGAACAGGGGGCGGTGGAGCCCTATGGCTACACCTTC
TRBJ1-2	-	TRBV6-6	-	CASSQRNYGYTF	TGTGCCAGCAGCCAGCGAAACTATGGCTACACCTTC
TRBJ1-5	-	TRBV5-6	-	CASSLGLLAGAPPQHF	TGTGCCAGCAGCTTGGGTTTATTGGCTGGGGCTCCGCCCCAGCATTTT
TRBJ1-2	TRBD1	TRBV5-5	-	CASSSWTGYPFGYTF	TGTGCCAGCAGCTCTTGGACAGGCTACCCCTTTGGCTACACCTTC
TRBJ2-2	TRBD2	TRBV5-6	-	CASSIRLAGGYTGELFF	TGTGCCAGCAGCATCCGACTAGCGGGAGGGTACACCGGGGAGCTGTTTTTT
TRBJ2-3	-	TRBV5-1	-	CASSLGRGTDTQYF	TGCGCCAGCAGCTTGGGAAGAGGCACAGATACGCAGTATTTT
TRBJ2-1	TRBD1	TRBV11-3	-	CASSWGQGRNRDGNEQFF	TGTGCCAGCAGCTGGGGACAGGGTCGAAACCGAGATGGGAATGAGCAGTTCTTC
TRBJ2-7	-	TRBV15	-	CATSSRPQGIYEQYF	TGTGCCACCAGCAGCAGACCTCAGGGGATCTACGAGCAGTACTTC
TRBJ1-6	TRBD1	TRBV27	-	CASGTGGKLNSPLHF	TGTGCCAGCGGGACAGGGGGAAAATTGAATTCACCCCTCCACTTT
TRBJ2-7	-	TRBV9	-	CASSTGVRDEQYF	TGTGCCAGCAGCACCGGGGTAAGGGACGAGCAGTACTTC
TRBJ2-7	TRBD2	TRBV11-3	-	CASSLGSGGSSYEQYF	TGTGCCAGCAGCTTGGGAAGTGGCGGGAGCTCCTACGAGCAGTACTTC
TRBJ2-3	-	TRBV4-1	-	CASSPQLGRTDTQYF	TGCGCCAGCAGCCCGCAGTTGGGCCGCACAGATACGCAGTATTTT
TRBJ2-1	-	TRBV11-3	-	CASSYRDRSYEQFF	TGTGCCAGCAGCTACAGGGACCGCTCGTATGAGCAGTTCTTC
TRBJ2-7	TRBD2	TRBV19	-	CASSRTSGSSYEQYF	TGTGCCAGTAGTCGGACTAGCGGAAGCTCCTACGAGCAGTACTTC
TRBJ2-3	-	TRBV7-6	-	CASSLGQGLLSSTDTQYF	TGTGCCAGCAGCTTAGGACAAGGCCTACTCTCTAGCACAGATACGCAGTATTTT
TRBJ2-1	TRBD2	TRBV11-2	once	CASSRATSGAYNEQFF	TGTGCCAGCAGCCGAGCAACTAGCGGGGCCTACAATGAGCAGTTCTTC
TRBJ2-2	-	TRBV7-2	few	CASSSTGLGTGELFF	TGTGCCAGCAGCTCGACGGGACTTGGTACCGGGGAGCTGTTTTTT
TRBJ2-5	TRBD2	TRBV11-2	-	CASSFGLAGGGETQYF	TGTGCCAGCAGCTTTGGACTAGCGGGAGGGGGAGAGACCCAGTACTTC
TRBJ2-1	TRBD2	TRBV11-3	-	CASSFHSGDSYNEQFF	TGTGCCAGCAGCTTTCACAGCGGGGACTCCTACAATGAGCAGTTCTTC
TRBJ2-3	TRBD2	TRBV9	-	CASSVDSAGGRDTQYF	TGTGCCAGCAGCGTAGATTCAGCGGGAGGAAGAGATACGCAGTATTTT
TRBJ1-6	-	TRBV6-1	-	CASRLEGAGNSPLHF	TGTGCCAGCCGGCTCGAGGGCGCGGGTAATTCACCCCTCCACTTT
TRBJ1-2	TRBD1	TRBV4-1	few	CASSTPDGTGSGPGGYTF	TGCGCCAGCAGCACACCAGATGGGACAGGATCCGGACCCGGGGGCTACACCTTC
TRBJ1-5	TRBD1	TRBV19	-	CASHGQGAPYNQPQHF	TGTGCCAGCCACGGACAGGGGGCCCCTTATAATCAGCCCCAGCATTTT
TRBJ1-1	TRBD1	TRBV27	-	CASSRGQMNTEAFF	TGTGCCAGCAGTCGGGGACAGATGAACACTGAAGCTTTCTTT
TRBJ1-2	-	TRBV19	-	CASVQGQGLGYTF	TGTGCCAGTGTACAAGGGCAGGGGCTGGGCTACACCTTC
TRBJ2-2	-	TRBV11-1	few	CASSWAGNTGELFF	TGTGCCAGCAGCTGGGCGGGGAACACCGGGGAGCTGTTTTTT
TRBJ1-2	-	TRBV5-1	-	CASSLAVRSGNYGYTF	TGCGCCAGCAGCTTGGCGGTCCGGTCCGGGAACTATGGCTACACCTTC
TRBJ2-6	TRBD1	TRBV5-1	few	CASSWTGGGGANVLTF	TGCGCCAGCAGCTGGACAGGGGGCGGTGGGGCCAACGTCCTGACTTTC
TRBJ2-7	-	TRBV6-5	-	CASSRTPEEEQYF	TGTGCCAGCAGTCGTACCCCAGAGGAAGAGCAGTACTTC
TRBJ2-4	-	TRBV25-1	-	CASSDRRRGQDIQYF	TGTGCCAGCAGTGACAGGAGGCGGGGCCAGGACATTCAGTACTTC
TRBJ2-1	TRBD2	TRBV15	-	CATSRPGGGTYNEQFF	TGTGCCACCAGCAGACCCGGGGGAGGGACCTACAATGAGCAGTTCTTC
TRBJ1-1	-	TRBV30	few	CAWSHGQGGTEAFF	TGTGCCTGGAGTCATGGCCAGGGTGGGACTGAAGCTTTCTTT
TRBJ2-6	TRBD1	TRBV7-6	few	CASSLYGRGTGVLSGANVLTF	TGTGCCAGCAGCTTATATGGACGTGGGACAGGGGTTCTTTCTGGGGCCAACGTCCTGACTTTC
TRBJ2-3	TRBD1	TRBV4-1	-	CASSQEGQGTDTQYF	TGCGCCAGCAGCCAAGAAGGACAGGGAACAGATACGCAGTATTTT
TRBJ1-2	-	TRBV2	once	CASRGGAGGYGYTF	TGTGCCAGCAGGGGAGGGGCGGGAGGCTATGGCTACACCTTC
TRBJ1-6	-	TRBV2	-	CASKPGRTLVNSPLHF	TGTGCCAGCAAGCCAGGGCGGACCCTGGTAAATTCACCCCTCCACTTT
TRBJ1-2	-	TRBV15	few	CATSSGGSSYGYTF	TGTGCCACCAGCTCGGGGGGCAGCAGCTATGGCTACACCTTC
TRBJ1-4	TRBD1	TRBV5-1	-	CASSLQGEGEKLFF	TGCGCCAGCAGCTTACAGGGGGAAGGAGAAAAACTGTTTTTT
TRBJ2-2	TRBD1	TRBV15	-	CATSSGQGKVTGELFF	TGTGCCACCAGCAGCGGACAGGGGAAAGTCACCGGGGAGCTGTTTTTT
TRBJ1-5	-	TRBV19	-	CASSIDGSRPQHF	TGTGCCAGTAGTATCGACGGGAGTCGGCCCCAGCATTTT
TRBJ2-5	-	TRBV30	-	CAWSPLRGLETQYF	TGTGCCTGGAGTCCTCTAAGGGGTTTGGAGACCCAGTACTTC
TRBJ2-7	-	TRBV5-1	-	CASSLIGGSYEQYF	TGCGCCAGCAGCTTGATCGGGGGTTCCTACGAGCAGTACTTC
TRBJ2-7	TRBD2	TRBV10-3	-	CAISRGGREVAYEQYF	TGTGCCATCAGCCGAGGAGGGCGGGAGGTAGCCTACGAGCAGTACTTC
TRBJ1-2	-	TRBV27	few	CASSLSGGHDGYTF	TGTGCCAGCAGTTTATCGGGGGGGCATGATGGCTACACCTTC
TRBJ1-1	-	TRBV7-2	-	CASSLGRREAFF	TGTGCCAGCAGCTTAGGGAGAAGGGAAGCTTTCTTT
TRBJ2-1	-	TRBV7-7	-	CASSQLARTNEQFF	TGTGCTAGCAGCCAGCTAGCGAGGACCAATGAGCAGTTCTTC
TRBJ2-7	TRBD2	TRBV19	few	CASSWTSESYEQYF	TGTGCCAGTAGTTGGACTAGCGAATCCTACGAGCAGTACTTC